This T cell receptor beta chain was captured in a study of blood T cell repertoires in COVID-19. Adults between about 18 and 95 years of age took part from fewer than 30 US areas. Membership in each cohort depended on participant-reported clinical history. Either two negative PCRs, clearance, or symptom resolution qualified Cohort 3 donors as recovered. Authors' analysis steps: Amplification from reference gene primers served as the basis for estimated nucleated cell counts. Assay: immunoSEQ multiplex PCR; the TCRdb copy retains only in-frame clones and omits some. Clone size and the V and J calls come from that table; the DNA yielded D and trimming. Among roughly 280,000 clones listed, about 87% were seen once. The germline CDR1 and CDR2 sequences are LNHDA and SQIVND (reference sequence). The CDR3 totals 13 residues. V was shortened by 3 bases and J by 10 bases, with 15 bases between the two germline ends.

This sequence joins TRBV19 and TRBJ1-2; no firm D call. The receptor was derived from a woman in her 50s who had recovered from COVID-19. Sequencing was done on a sample of PBMCs or T cells enriched from blood (not recorded which). CDR3 DNA sequence: TGTGCCAGTAGTATTACGGCCGCTAGCAACTACACCTTC. Amino acid sequence: CASSITAASNYTF.